The clone carrying this TCR beta chain turned up a few times. These data are taken from a study of blood T cell repertoires in COVID-19. As originally analysed: Reference gene primers were amplified, and this amplification served to estimate nucleated cell counts. Data came from immunoSEQ multiplex PCR; TCRdb stores just in-frame clones and leaves some out. V and J calls and clone size come straight from that table; D and trimming were deduced from the DNA. The sample consists of a few hundred thousand clones, over 65% of them appearing once. The CDR3 is 16 amino acids. V was shortened by 4 bases and J by 9 bases, with 23 bases between the two germline ends. Germline V gene sequence: CDR1 SGHTS, CDR2 YDEGEE.

The V call is TRBV5-8, the J call TRBJ2-1, with TRBD1 as a possible D gene (6 bases). The receptor comes from a woman aged 55-70 years who had recovered from COVID-19. The sequencing input was PBMCs or T cells enriched from blood (not recorded which). The CDR3 nucleotides read TGTGCCAGCAGCCCAGGGACAACCCGTACACTCCCTGAGCAGTTCTTC. It encodes CASSPGTTRTLPEQFF.